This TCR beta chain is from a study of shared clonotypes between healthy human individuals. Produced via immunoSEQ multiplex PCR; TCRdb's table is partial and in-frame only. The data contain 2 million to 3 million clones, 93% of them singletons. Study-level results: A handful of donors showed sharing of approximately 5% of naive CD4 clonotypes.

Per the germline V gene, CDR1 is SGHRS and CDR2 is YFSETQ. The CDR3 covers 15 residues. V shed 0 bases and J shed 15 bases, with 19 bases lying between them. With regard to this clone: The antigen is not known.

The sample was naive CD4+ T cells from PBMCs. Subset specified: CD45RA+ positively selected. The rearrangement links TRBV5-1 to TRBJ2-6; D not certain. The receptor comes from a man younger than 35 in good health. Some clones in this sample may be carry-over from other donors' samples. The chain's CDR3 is CASSLGHVGAWDLTF. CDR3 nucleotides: TGCGCCAGCAGCTTGGGACACGTAGGTGCTTGGGACCTGACTTTC.